One and the same sample provided the 24 T cell receptor beta chains below, sequenced in a study of cytomegalovirus exposure and HLA in healthy donors. The study ran its PCR with 60 Vbeta and 13 Jbeta primers. Measured with immunoSEQ multiplex PCR; TCRdb has only the in-frame clones, and not every one. The sample lists 90,000 to 140,000 clones, approximately 11% seen once, with more than 15% in the top ten. The sequenced sample consisted of PBMCs. The source of these receptors is a man aged 40-50 years in good health and CMV-seropositive.

This clone was counted a few times. The genes are TRBV5-1 and TRBJ2-2; TRBD2 matches 13 bases. V trimming: 4 bases; J trimming: 4 bases; junction bases outside the gene matches: 4. Looked up from germline, CDR1 is SGHRS and CDR2 is YFSETQ. This CDR3 has 16 amino acids. The CDR3 DNA reads as TGCGCCAGCAGCCCGGGACTAGCGGGAACCACCGGGGAGCTGTTTTTT. It translates to CASSPGLAGTTGELFF.

V and J are TRBV25-1 and TRBJ2-4, with a weak D call TRBD2 (5 bases). Trimming shortened V by 2 bases and J by 1 base, and 12 bases separated the two germline ends. Germline loops: CDR1 MGHDK, CDR2 SYGVNS. This CDR3 is 16 amino acids long. This chain's CDR3 is CASSEGPGVAKNIQYF. The CDR3 DNA sequence: TGTGCCAGCAGTGAAGGGCCCGGGGTGGCCAAAAACATTCAGTACTTC.

Only a few counts were recorded for this clone. The V gene is TRBV5-1, the J gene TRBJ2-1; 12 bases are a match to TRBD2. Germline V gives CDR1 SGHRS, CDR2 YFSETQ. V lost 0 bases to trimming and J lost 6 bases; unmatched junction nucleotides: 1. The CDR3 is made up of 15 amino acids. The CDR3 reads CASSLELAGGNEQFF. The CDR3 bases are TGCGCCAGCAGCTTGGAACTAGCGGGGGGCAATGAGCAGTTCTTC.

The V and J genes are TRBV2 and TRBJ2-7; D call uncertain. In germline, CDR1 is SNHLY, CDR2 FYNNEI. V was cut by 0 bases and J by 4 bases, with 22 bases left in between. This CDR3 contains 18 residues. CDR3 DNA sequence: TGTGCCAGCAGTGAAGCGATGCAAAACCGGAGACGATTTTACGAGCAGTACTTC. Protein: CASSEAMQNRRRFYEQYF.

This clone turned up a few times. In DNA form, the CDR3 reads TGTGCCAGCAGCTTGGGGCAGTTGTGGCCTGGAAACACCATATATTTT. The encoded protein is CASSLGQLWPGNTIYF. This chain connects TRBV5-6 to TRBJ1-3; D uncertain. V was trimmed by 0 bases and J by 2 bases, leaving 12 bases between them. Germline V gene sequence: CDR1 SGHDT, CDR2 YYEEEE. CDR3 length: 16 amino acids. The variable domain in full, with the rest retrieved from reference TRBV5-6 and TRBJ1-3, is DAGVTQSPTHLIKTRGQQVTLRCSPKSGHDTVSWYQQALGQGPQFIFQYYEEEERQRGNFPDRFSGHQFPNYSSELNVNALLLGDSALYLCASSLGQLWPGNTIYFGEGSWLTVV.

This clone has more than one count but fewer than ten. The J gene is TRBJ2-3, the V gene TRBV6-5; 9 nucleotides align to TRBD2. The CDR3 spans 15 residues. Germline V lookup: CDR1 MNHEY, CDR2 SVGAGI. The V and J ends lost 3 bases and 6 bases, in that order; junction bases with no gene match: 7. CDR3 protein: CASSYGGRALDTQYF. In nucleotides, the CDR3 is TGTGCCAGCAGTTATGGCGGGAGGGCCCTCGATACGCAGTATTTT.

This clone was picked up a small number of times. V usage is TRBV5-3 and J usage is TRBJ2-1, with 10 bases aligning to TRBD2. TRBV5-3 is marked as an open reading frame, function uncertain. The CDR3 length is 16 residues. J lost 3 bases, V lost 5 bases, and 8 bases had no gene match. CDR3 nucleotide sequence: TGTGCCAGAAGTACTAGCGGGGAATCTCGCTACAATGAGCAGTTCTTC. Its translation: CARSTSGESRYNEQFF.

The chain employs TRBV19 and TRBJ1-1; the D is unclear. Germline CDR1 reads LNHDA; CDR2 reads SQIVND (reference sequence). The CDR3 has 12 residues. V was trimmed by 7 bases and J by 5 bases, leaving 11 bases between them. The DNA for the CDR3 is TGTGCCAGTATTGAGGGCGAAACTGAAGCTTTCTTT. Translating it yields CASIEGETEAFF.

In this sample, this clone turned up a few times. The CDR3 is CASSVSQGAGETQYF. Written as DNA, the CDR3 is TGTGCCAGCAGTGTATCGCAGGGGGCGGGGGAGACCCAGTACTTC. The V call is TRBV2, the J call TRBJ2-5; 8 nucleotides line up with TRBD1. This CDR3 contains 15 residues. The V gene's germline CDR1 is SNHLY and CDR2 FYNNEI. Trimming cost V 4 bases and J 5 bases; bases outside gene matches: 9.

The rearrangement uses TRBV6-5 and TRBJ2-5; 12 bases match TRBD2. The CDR3 totals 16 residues. Losses at the gene ends were 2 bases for V and 4 bases for J; bases not matched to a gene: 5. Germline values: CDR1 MNHEY, CDR2 SVGAGI. The CDR3 sequence: CASSYTSGRRGETQYF. As DNA, the CDR3 is TGTGCCAGCAGTTACACTAGCGGGAGGAGGGGAGAGACCCAGTACTTC.

V and J are TRBV27 and TRBJ2-5; 8 nucleotides agree with TRBD2. The ends lost 4 bases at V and 6 bases at J; junction bases unmatched: 19. This CDR3 region has 18 residues. Germline V lookup: CDR1 MNHEY, CDR2 SMNVEV (reference sequence). CDR3 coding DNA: TGTGCCAGCAGTTCGGAGGGACTAGTGGGAGGCCGTAGAAAGACCCAGTACTTC. Protein: CASSSEGLVGGRRKTQYF.

This clone turned up a few times. This chain uses TRBV27 with TRBJ2-3; D might be TRBD2 (5 bases). The CDR3 sequence is 16 residues long. V was shortened by 4 bases and J by 2 bases, with 16 bases between the two germline ends. Germline CDR1 is MNHEY and CDR2 is SMNVEV (reference sequence). The CDR3 protein is CASSSLAFPNTDTQYF. CDR3 DNA sequence: TGTGCCAGCAGTTCCCTAGCATTTCCCAACACAGATACGCAGTATTTT.

The V gene is TRBV5-1, the J gene TRBJ2-5, with TRBD1 matching 8 bases. There are 14 residues in the CDR3. Trimming cost V 3 bases and J 4 bases; bases outside gene matches: 5. Germline lookup yields CDR1 SGHRS and CDR2 YFSETQ. CDR3 in DNA: TGCGCCAGCAGCTCCGCGACAGGGGCAGAGACCCAGTACTTC. Translation: CASSSATGAETQYF.

This clone was seen a few times. The J gene is TRBJ2-1, the V gene TRBV19, with 8 positions matching TRBD1. Trimming took 3 bases from V and 2 from J; bases not matched to a gene: 3. The CDR3 runs to 15 residues. Germline V CDR1 and CDR2: LNHDA, SQIVND (reference sequence). The CDR3 sequence: CASSIGQGPYNEQFF. Here the CDR3 DNA reads TGTGCCAGTAGTATCGGACAGGGCCCCTACAATGAGCAGTTCTTC.

This chain uses TRBV18 with TRBJ1-5; a weak D match, TRBD1 (5 bases). Per the germline V gene, CDR1 is KGHSH and CDR2 is LQKENI. The CDR3 sequence is 15 residues long. V was trimmed by 2 bases and J by 3 bases, leaving 11 bases between them. CDR3 region: CASSPARGNNQPQHF. The CDR3 DNA sequence: TGTGCCAGCTCACCAGCGCGGGGGAACAATCAGCCCCAGCATTTT. Together with reference TRBV18 and TRBJ1-5, the CDR3 gives the full variable domain: NAGVMQNPRHLVRRRGQEARLRCSPMKGHSHVYWYRQLPEEGLKFMVYLQKENIIDESGMPKERFSAEFPKEGPSILRIQQVVRGDSAAYFCASSPARGNNQPQHFGDGTRLSIL.

This clone has only a few counts. This chain connects TRBV6-5 to TRBJ1-2; tentative D call: TRBD1 (5 bases). In germline, CDR1 is MNHEY, CDR2 SVGAGI. The CDR3 covers 13 residues. V was shortened by 5 bases and J by 6 bases, with 13 bases between the two germline ends. Here the CDR3 DNA reads TGTGCCAGCAGTACAGGAGCATATGATGGCTACACCTTC. This encodes CASSTGAYDGYTF.

This clone has just a few counts. The CDR3 DNA follows: TGTGCCAGCAGCCAATACGGGGGGGAGCAGTTCTTC. It codes for CASSQYGGEQFF. This chain joins TRBV14 and TRBJ2-1, with TRBD2 matching over 7 bases. The V gene's germline CDR1 is SGHDN and CDR2 FVKESK. The CDR3 is 12 amino acids. V shed 2 bases, J shed 10 bases, and the junction held 2 bases outside the gene matches. The full variable domain, in which reference TRBV14 and TRBJ2-1 provide the parts outside the CDR3, is EAGVTQFPSHSVIEKGQTVTLRCDPISGHDNLYWYRRVMGKEIKFLLHFVKESKQDESGMPNNRFLAERTGGTYSTLKVQPAELEDSGVYFCASSQYGGEQFFGPGTRLTVL.

V and J are TRBV6-1 and TRBJ1-4, with 7 positions matching TRBD1. Trimming cost V 6 bases and J 5 bases; bases outside gene matches: 9. The CDR3 length is 15 residues. Germline CDR1 reads MNHNS; CDR2 reads SASEGT. CDR3 region: CASSAYRGENEKLFF. The DNA of the CDR3 is TGTGCCAGCAGCGCTTACAGGGGAGAGAATGAAAAACTGTTTTTT.

This clone has a handful of counts. The chain combines TRBV27 with TRBJ2-7, with 8 bases aligning to TRBD1. The CDR3 has 13 residues. From germline, CDR1 is MNHEY and CDR2 SMNVEV (reference sequence). With 2 bases clipped from V and 5 bases from J, the junction kept 2 bases outside the gene matches. The CDR3 spells CASSLAGGNEQYF. CDR3 coding DNA: TGTGCCAGCAGTTTAGCAGGGGGCAACGAGCAGTACTTC.

The chain joins TRBV28 to TRBJ1-5, with 7 bases matching TRBD1. V lost 8 bases and J lost 5; bases outside the gene matches: 15. The germline CDR1 and CDR2 sequences are MDHEN and SYDVKM. The length of the CDR3 is 16 residues. CDR3 bases: TGTGCCAGCGGAGAAGGGGGCGCAATTCAGGATCAGCCCCAGCATTTT. Translated, it gives CASGEGGAIQDQPQHF. Complete variable domain (other parts from reference TRBV28 and TRBJ1-5): DVKVTQSSRYLVKRTGEKVFLECVQDMDHENMFWYRQDPGLGLRLIYFSYDVKMKEKGDIPEGYSVSREKKERFSLILESASTNQTSMYLCASGEGGAIQDQPQHFGDGTRLSIL.

This clone has only a few counts. The chain links TRBV27 to TRBJ2-3, with D perhaps matching TRBD2 (6 bases). Germline V gives CDR1 MNHEY, CDR2 SMNVEV (reference sequence). Trimming stripped 6 bases from V and 0 bases from J, with 19 bases between. The CDR3 is made up of 17 amino acids. This CDR3 is CASRRTERTTSTDTQYF. The CDR3 DNA sequence: TGTGCCAGCAGACGTACCGAGCGGACTACTAGCACAGATACGCAGTATTTT.

V is TRBV7-2 and J is TRBJ1-1; 11 bases map to TRBD1. The CDR3 runs to 16 residues. Unmatched junction bases numbered 7, after V lost 4 bases and J lost 3 bases. Germline-derived CDR1 and CDR2 are SGHTA and FQGNSA. The CDR3 DNA sequence: TGTGCCAGCAGCTCAGGACAGGGGGCATGGGACACTGAAGCTTTCTTT. Residues: CASSSGQGAWDTEAFF.

Here the CDR3 reads CASSIGTTGLNTEAFF. The CDR3 DNA reads as TGTGCCAGTAGTATAGGGACGACAGGGTTAAACACTGAAGCTTTCTTT. This chain links TRBV19 with TRBJ1-1, with TRBD1 matching 7 bases. Trimming removed 1 base from V and 2 bases from J; junction bases left unmatched: 7. This CDR3 region has 16 residues. Germline V gene lookup returns CDR1 LNHDA and CDR2 SQIVND (reference sequence).

There are a few counts of this clone. V usage is TRBV4-2 and J usage is TRBJ2-7, with 10 bases matching TRBD2. This CDR3 spans 19 amino acids. The ends lost 0 bases at V and 3 bases at J; junction bases unmatched: 14. CDR1 LGHNA and CDR2 YNFKEQ come from the germline V gene. The CDR3 loop is CASSQEIAPLAGALYEQYF. The CDR3 region has the DNA TGTGCCAGCAGCCAAGAAATTGCCCCCCTAGCGGGAGCACTCTACGAGCAGTACTTC.